These 5 T cell receptor beta chains came from one sample sequenced in a study of control samples from healthy donors and cancer patients. Clones were sequenced by immunoSEQ multiplex PCR, and TCRdb holds only the in-frame ones, with some missing. The sample yields approximately 53,000 clones, approximately 89% seen once. The material sequenced was PBMCs. These receptors all come from a man aged 30 to 39 with colorectal cancer.

The J gene is TRBJ1-2, the V gene TRBV7-9; D not certain. The CDR3 loop spans 11 amino acids. Trimming pared 2 bases from V and 7 bases from J, leaving 5 bases between. Germline CDR1 is SEHNR and CDR2 is FQNEAQ (reference sequence). Here the CDR3 reads CASSLPVGYTF. The CDR3 coding sequence is TGTGCCAGCAGCTTACCGGTTGGCTACACCTTC.

V and J are TRBV6-5 and TRBJ1-1, with D maybe TRBD1 (5 bases). V was cut by 6 bases and J by 4 bases, with 9 bases left in between. Germline values: CDR1 MNHEY, CDR2 SVGAGI. There are 12 residues in the CDR3. For the CDR3, the DNA is TGTGCCAGCAGGGGGCAGAGCACTGAAGCTTTCTTT. This codes for CASRGQSTEAFF.

The chain uses TRBV19 and TRBJ1-1, with D perhaps matching TRBD1 (5 bases). The germline V and J ends were trimmed by 10 bases and 3 bases, with 15 bases remaining between them. This CDR3 has 13 amino acids. Germline V gives CDR1 LNHDA, CDR2 SQIVND (reference sequence). CDR3 residues: CATNRGGDTEAFF. Written as DNA, the CDR3 is TGTGCCACAAACCGGGGCGGGGACACTGAAGCTTTCTTT.

This clone showed up just once. The CDR3 DNA reads TGTGCCAGCAGCTTAGTCGCAGGTTGGGGCTATGGCTACACCTTC. This encodes CASSLVAGWGYGYTF. The chain uses TRBV11-2 and TRBJ1-2; D is ambiguous. Germline V gene data show CDR1 as SGHAT and CDR2 as FQNNGV. The CDR3 loop spans 15 amino acids. Trimming left V 1 base short and J 4 bases short, with 13 bases between. Based on the CDR3 plus reference TRBV11-2 and TRBJ1-2, the full variable domain is EAGVAQSPRYKIIEKRQSVAFWCNPISGHATLYWYQQILGQGPKLLIQFQNNGVVDDSQLPKDRFSAERLKGVDSTLKIQPAKLEDSAVYLCASSLVAGWGYGYTFGSGTRLTVV.

The chain has TRBV5-1 and TRBJ2-5; no firm D call. This CDR3 comprises 13 residues. V gave up 0 bases and J gave up 3 bases, with 6 bases separating them. Germline V gene data show CDR1 as SGHRS and CDR2 as YFSETQ. DNA for the CDR3: TGCGCCAGCAGCTTGGGCGGAGAAGAGACCCAGTACTTC. It codes for CASSLGGEETQYF.